These T cell receptor beta chains were read from a single sample in a study of T cell changes during pregnancy in multiple sclerosis. The data were produced by immunoSEQ multiplex PCR, yet TCRdb's version contains in-frame clones alone and is incomplete. The data hold more than 80,000 clones, with around 96% observed a single time. Here the sequenced sample was peripheral blood, taken in the second trimester of pregnancy. These receptor sequences come from a female donor with multiple sclerosis, enrolled in a pregnancy study. Both conserved end residues are part of each CDR3. A D gene is named only where the DNA matches it firmly.

J gene | D gene | V gene | CDR3 DNA | CDR3 protein
TRBJ1-3 | - | TRBV5-1 | TGCGCCAGCAGCTTGGCCGGTGTCAGGGGCGGCTCTGGAAACACCATATATTTT | CASSLAGVRGGSGNTIYF
TRBJ1-3 | - | TRBV5-1 | TGCGCCAGCAGCTTGGCCTCTCAGCAGGGTATGGCTGGAAACACCATATATTTT | CASSLASQQGMAGNTIYF
TRBJ2-1 | - | TRBV30 | TGTGCCTGGAGTTTTGACCAGCGGGCGTACAATGAGCAGTTCTTC | CAWSFDQRAYNEQFF
TRBJ2-3 | - | TRBV27 | TGTGCCAGCAGTTTTTTCAGGGATGTTAATACGCAGTATTTT | CASSFFRDVNTQYF
TRBJ2-5 | - | TRBV18 | TGTGCCAGCTCCCTTGGAGGGAGTACAGAGACCCAGTACTTC | CASSLGGSTETQYF
TRBJ2-5 | - | TRBV2 | TGTGCCAGCAGCCGGACTCTGATCCAAGAGACCCAGTACTTC | CASSRTLIQETQYF
TRBJ1-1 | - | TRBV19 | TGTGCCAGTAGTATAGTAAGAGACGGGAACCCGGTGGCTTTCTTT | CASSIVRDGNPVAFF
TRBJ2-1 | - | TRBV27 | TGTGCCAGCAGTTCGACTAGGTCCCAGTTCTTC | CASSSTRSQFF
TRBJ2-7 | TRBD2 | TRBV5-1 | TGCGCCAGCAGCGCGGGGCGGACTAGGTCCGACGAGCAGTACTTC | CASSAGRTRSDEQYF
TRBJ2-7 | - | TRBV27 | TGTGCCAGCAGCCCGGGACACCTTTACGAGCAGTACTTC | CASSPGHLYEQYF
TRBJ2-1 | - | TRBV9 | TGTGCCAGCAGCGTACCAGGAAAAGGCTATGAGCAGTTCTTC | CASSVPGKGYEQFF
TRBJ2-3 | TRBD2 | TRBV30 | TGTGCTCGGAGCGGAGCGGGAGTTGGAGATACGCAGTATTTT | CARSGAGVGDTQYF
TRBJ1-1 | - | TRBV6-4 | TGTGCCAGCAGTCCACAGGGTGGCACTGAAGCTTTCTTT | CASSPQGGTEAFF
TRBJ1-3 | - | TRBV14 | TGTGCCTCCCATATGGGACTTGGAAACACCATATATTTT | CASHMGLGNTIYF
TRBJ1-2 | TRBD1 | TRBV6-5 | TGTGCCAGCAGTTACGGACAGGTTTCCTATGGCTACACCTTC | CASSYGQVSYGYTF
TRBJ2-5 | - | TRBV5-1 | TGCGCCAGCAGCTTGAACAGTCTGGAGACCCAGTACTTC | CASSLNSLETQYF
TRBJ2-1 | - | TRBV19 | TGTGCCAGTAGTATTTCGGGGGAGGCCTACAATGAGCAGTTCTTC | CASSISGEAYNEQFF
TRBJ2-5 | TRBD1 | TRBV5-4 | TGTGCCAGCAGCTTGGACAGGGGACCCCAAGAGACCCAGTACTTC | CASSLDRGPQETQYF
TRBJ2-7 | - | TRBV5-6 | TGTGCCAGCAGCTTGCAAGGGGCCTACGAGCAGTACTTC | CASSLQGAYEQYF
TRBJ2-3 | - | TRBV7-8 | TGTGCCAGCAGCTCCCCCCGGCGGGGTCCAGATACGCAGTATTTT | CASSSPRRGPDTQYF
TRBJ2-7 | - | TRBV7-9 | TGTGCCAGCAGCGCGGGCGGATCTATTTCCTACGAGCAGTACTTC | CASSAGGSISYEQYF
TRBJ1-2 | - | TRBV5-1 | TGCGCCAGCAGCTTGACAGGGTCTACCGGCTACACCTTC | CASSLTGSTGYTF
TRBJ2-7 | TRBD2 | TRBV6-1 | TGTGCCAGCGTAGGACTAGCGGGAACCTACGAGCAGTACTTC | CASVGLAGTYEQYF
TRBJ1-2 | - | TRBV19 | TGTGCCAGTAGTGAGACATCTAACTATGGCTACACCTTC | CASSETSNYGYTF
TRBJ2-1 | TRBD2 | TRBV7-8 | TGTGCCAGCAGCTTAGAATATGGGACTAGCGCTTCGAGCTCCTACAATGAGCAGTTCTTC | CASSLEYGTSASSSYNEQFF
TRBJ2-7 | - | TRBV11-2 | TGTGCCAGCCGGCCGGTAGGCAGGGCCTACGAGCAGTACTTC | CASRPVGRAYEQYF
TRBJ2-2 | TRBD2 | TRBV27 | TGTGCCAGCAGTGCGGGACTAGCGACCGGGGAGCTGTTTTTT | CASSAGLATGELFF